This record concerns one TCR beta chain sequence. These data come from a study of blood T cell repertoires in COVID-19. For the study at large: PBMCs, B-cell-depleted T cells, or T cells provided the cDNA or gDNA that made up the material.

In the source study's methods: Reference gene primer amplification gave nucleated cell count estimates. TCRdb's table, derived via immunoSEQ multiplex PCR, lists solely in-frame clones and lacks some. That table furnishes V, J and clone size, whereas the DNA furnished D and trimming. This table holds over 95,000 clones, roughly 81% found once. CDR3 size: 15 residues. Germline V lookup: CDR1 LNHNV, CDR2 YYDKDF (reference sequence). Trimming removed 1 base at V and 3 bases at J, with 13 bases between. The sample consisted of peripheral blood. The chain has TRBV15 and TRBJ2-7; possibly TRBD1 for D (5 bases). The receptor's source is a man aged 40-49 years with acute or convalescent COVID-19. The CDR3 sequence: CATSRGMQGDYEQYF. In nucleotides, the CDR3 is TGTGCCACCAGCAGAGGAATGCAGGGTGACTACGAGCAGTACTTC.